This TCR beta chain was found in a study of blood T cell repertoires in COVID-19. On the study more broadly: Samples taken during acute and convalescent COVID-19 were collected in the United States, Italy and Spain. PBMCs, B-cell-depleted T cells, or T cells were the source of the cDNA or gDNA that made up the material.

In the study's own analysis: For nucleated cells, counts were estimated from reference gene primer amplification. The repertoire was sequenced with immunoSEQ multiplex PCR; TCRdb's copy has only in-frame clones and lacks some. That table supplies the V and J calls and clone size; D and trimming were determined from the DNA. Here the sample spans about 150,000 clones, under 90% being singletons. J gave up 4 bases and V 3 bases, and 6 bases lay outside the gene matches. The CDR3 is 14 residues long. CDR1 and CDR2 from the germline V gene are DFQATT and SNEGSKA (reference sequence). Sequenced input: peripheral blood. The source of this sequence is a human donor in a cohort sampled during active COVID-19. J is TRBJ2-3 and V is TRBV20-1, with TRBD2 matching over 8 bases. CDR3: CSASDGRAADTQYF. The CDR3 DNA reads TGCAGTGCTAGTGACGGGAGGGCCGCAGATACGCAGTATTTT.